The sequence of this T cell receptor (beta chain) was determined in a study of blood T cell repertoires in COVID-19. Study-wide background: COVID-19 samples from acute and convalescent phases originated in the United States, Italy and Spain.

V lost 7 bases, J lost 4 bases, and 15 bases stayed unmatched. Germline values: CDR1 SGHRS, CDR2 YFSETQ. The CDR3 is 16 residues long. TCRdb's table, derived via immunoSEQ multiplex PCR, lists solely in-frame clones and lacks some. The sample lists a few hundred thousand clones, around 89% occurring once. Source material: PBMCs or T cells enriched from blood (not recorded which). The genes are TRBV5-1 and TRBJ1-2; 8 bases align to TRBD1. This TCR was recovered from a woman in her 30s who had recovered from COVID-19. CDR3 nucleotide sequence: TGCGCCAGCTCTTCTTATGACAGGGGAAAATCCTATGGCTACACCTTC. This encodes CASSSYDRGKSYGYTF.